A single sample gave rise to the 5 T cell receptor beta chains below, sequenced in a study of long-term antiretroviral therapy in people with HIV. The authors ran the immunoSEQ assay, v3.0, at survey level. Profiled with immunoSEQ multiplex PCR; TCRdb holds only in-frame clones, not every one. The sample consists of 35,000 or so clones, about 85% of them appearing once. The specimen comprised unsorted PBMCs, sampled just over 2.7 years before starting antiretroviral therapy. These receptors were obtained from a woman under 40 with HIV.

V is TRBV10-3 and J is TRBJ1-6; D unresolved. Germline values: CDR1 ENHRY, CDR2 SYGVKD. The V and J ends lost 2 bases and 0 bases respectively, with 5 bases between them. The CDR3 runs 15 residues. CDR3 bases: TGTGCCATCAGTGAGGGCGTCTCCTATAATTCACCCCTCCACTTT. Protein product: CAISEGVSYNSPLHF.

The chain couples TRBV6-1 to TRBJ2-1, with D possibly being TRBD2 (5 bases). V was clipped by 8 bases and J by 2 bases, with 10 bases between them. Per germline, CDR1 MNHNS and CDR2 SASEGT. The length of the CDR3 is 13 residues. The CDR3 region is CASLDGTYNEQFF. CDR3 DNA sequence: TGTGCCAGCTTGGACGGGACCTACAATGAGCAGTTCTTC.

In DNA, the CDR3 is TGTGCCAGCAGTGCAGAGACCAACTATGGCTACACCTTC. Amino acid sequence: CASSAETNYGYTF. The V call is TRBV6-1, the J call TRBJ1-2; the D is unclear. Germline CDR1 MNHNS, CDR2 SASEGT. Trimming pared 4 bases from V and 2 bases from J, leaving 8 bases between. The CDR3 consists of 13 residues.

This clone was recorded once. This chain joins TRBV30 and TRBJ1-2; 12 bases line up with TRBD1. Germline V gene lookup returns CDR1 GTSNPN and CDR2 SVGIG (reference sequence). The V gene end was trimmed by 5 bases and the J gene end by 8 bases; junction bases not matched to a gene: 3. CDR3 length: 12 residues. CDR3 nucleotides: TGTGCCTGGGGGACAGGGGGCTACGGCTACACCTTC. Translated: CAWGTGGYGYTF.

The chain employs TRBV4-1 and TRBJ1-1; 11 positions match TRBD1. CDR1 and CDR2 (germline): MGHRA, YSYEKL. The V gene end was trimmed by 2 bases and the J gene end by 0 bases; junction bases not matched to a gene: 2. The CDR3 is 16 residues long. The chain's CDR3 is CASSQRDRGLNTEAFF. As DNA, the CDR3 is TGCGCCAGCAGCCAAAGGGACAGGGGGTTGAACACTGAAGCTTTCTTT.